Sequencing of this T cell receptor (beta chain) was carried out in a study of blood T cell repertoires in COVID-19. The V gene lost 0 bases and the J gene lost 4 bases, with 11 bases spanning the gap. CDR3 length: 15 residues. The V gene's germline CDR1 is SGHDT and CDR2 YYEEEE. As originally analysed: The authors estimated nucleated cell counts from reference gene primer amplification. TCRdb's table, derived via immunoSEQ multiplex PCR, lists solely in-frame clones and lacks some. The DNA gave D and trimming, while V, J and clone size come from that table. The sample has some 230,000 clones; approximately 85% are singletons.

The TCR originated in a man aged 35 to 55 with acute or convalescent COVID-19. Sequenced sample: peripheral blood. The V gene is TRBV5-6, the J gene TRBJ1-3; tentatively, D is TRBD1 (5 bases). The CDR3 sequence is CASSLDGRVGNTIYF. The DNA for the CDR3 is TGTGCCAGCAGCTTGGATGGCAGGGTAGGAAACACCATATATTTT.